This T cell receptor beta chain stems from a study of beta chain features in type 1 diabetes. The overall study: The samples had roughly 100,000,000 sorted cells examined in all. Study-level findings and limits: Within each of all four CD4+ subsets, Type 1 diabetes patients had TCRB CDR3s that were moderately but significantly shorter. Equally in patients and controls, PCR might preferentially amplify shorter templates. VDJ junctions from patients with type 1 diabetes contained fewer insertions and more deletions.

V lost 7 bases and J lost 6, with 25 bases in between. Germline CDR1 and CDR2: MDHEN and SYDVKM. CDR3 length: 17 residues. The sequenced template was cDNA made from the entire isolated RNA. The data were produced by immunoSEQ multiplex PCR, yet TCRdb's version contains in-frame clones alone and is incomplete. Counted here are 600,000 or so clones, around an eighth occurring once; the ten biggest clones make up 0.035% to 0.045%. Concerning this clone: Its antigen is unknown.

The TCR sequence derives from a man in his late teens or twenties with type 1 diabetes. The sample consisted of naive CD4+ T cells from blood. This sequence joins TRBV28 and TRBJ2-1; tentatively, D is TRBD2 (6 bases). CDR3 DNA: TGTGCCAGCACTCCTTGGGATGGAGGGAGGAGGGGCAATGAGCAGTTCTTC. This translates into CASTPWDGGRRGNEQFF.